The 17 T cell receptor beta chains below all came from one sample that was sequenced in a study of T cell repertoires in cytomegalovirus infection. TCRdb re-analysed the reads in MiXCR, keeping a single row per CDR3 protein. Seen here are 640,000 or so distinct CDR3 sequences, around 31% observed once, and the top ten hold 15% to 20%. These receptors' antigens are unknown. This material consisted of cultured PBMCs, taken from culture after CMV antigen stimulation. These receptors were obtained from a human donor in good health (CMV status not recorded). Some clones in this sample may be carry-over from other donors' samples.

The CDR3 reads CASSYAYGDTQYF. The CDR3, as DNA: TGTGCCAGCAGTTACGCCTACGGGGATACGCAGTATTTT. The rearrangement joins TRBV6-2 or TRBV6-3 to TRBJ2-3; no definite D call. The CDR3 is 13 residues long. V was pared by 2 bases and J by 6 bases, with 9 bases between. The germline V gene encodes CDR1 MNHEY and CDR2 SVGEGT.

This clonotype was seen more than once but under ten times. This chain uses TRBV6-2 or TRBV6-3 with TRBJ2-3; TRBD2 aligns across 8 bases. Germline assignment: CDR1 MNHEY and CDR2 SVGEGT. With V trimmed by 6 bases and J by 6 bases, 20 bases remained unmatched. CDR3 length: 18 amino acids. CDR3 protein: CASSEQRGSRTLMDTQYF. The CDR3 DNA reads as TGTGCCAGCAGCGAACAGCGGGGGAGCCGCACCCTTATGGATACGCAGTATTTT.

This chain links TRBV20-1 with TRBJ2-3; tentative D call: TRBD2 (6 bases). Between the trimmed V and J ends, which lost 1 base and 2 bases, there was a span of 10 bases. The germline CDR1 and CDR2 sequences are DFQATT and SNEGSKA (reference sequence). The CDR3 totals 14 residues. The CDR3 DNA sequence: TGCAGTGCTAGAGGGGGGGTCTACACAGATACGCAGTATTTT. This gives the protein CSARGGVYTDTQYF.

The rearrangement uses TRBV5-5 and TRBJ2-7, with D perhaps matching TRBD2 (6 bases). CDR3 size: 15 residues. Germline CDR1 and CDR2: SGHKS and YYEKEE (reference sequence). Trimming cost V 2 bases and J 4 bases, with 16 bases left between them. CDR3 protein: CASSLEREPPYEQYF. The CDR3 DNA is TGTGCCAGCAGCTTAGAACGGGAGCCGCCGTACGAGCAGTACTTC.

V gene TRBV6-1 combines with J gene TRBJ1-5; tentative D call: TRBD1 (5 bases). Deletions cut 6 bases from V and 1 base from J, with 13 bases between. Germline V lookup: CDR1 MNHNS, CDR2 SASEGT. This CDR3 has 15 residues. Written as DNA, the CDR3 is TGTGCCAGCAGAGACCCGGGGGAGAGCAATCAGCCCCAGCATTTT. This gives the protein CASRDPGESNQPQHF.

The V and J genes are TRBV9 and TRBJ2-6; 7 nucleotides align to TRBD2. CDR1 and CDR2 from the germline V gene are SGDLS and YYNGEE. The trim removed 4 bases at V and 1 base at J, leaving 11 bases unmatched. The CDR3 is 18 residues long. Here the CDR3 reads CASSPPLGSGSGANVLTF. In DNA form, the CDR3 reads TGTGCCAGCAGCCCGCCTTTAGGTAGCGGGTCTGGGGCCAACGTCCTGACTTTC.

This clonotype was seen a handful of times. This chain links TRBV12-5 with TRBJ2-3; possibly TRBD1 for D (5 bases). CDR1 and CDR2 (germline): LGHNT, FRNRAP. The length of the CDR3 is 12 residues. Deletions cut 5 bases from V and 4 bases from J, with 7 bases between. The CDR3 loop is CASGPRADTQYF. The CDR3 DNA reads TGTGCTAGTGGTCCCAGGGCAGATACGCAGTATTTT.

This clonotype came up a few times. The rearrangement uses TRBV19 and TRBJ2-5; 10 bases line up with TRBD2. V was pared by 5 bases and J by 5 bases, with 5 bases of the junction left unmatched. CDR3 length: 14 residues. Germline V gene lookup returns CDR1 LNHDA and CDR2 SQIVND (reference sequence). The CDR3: CASSAAGGPETQYF. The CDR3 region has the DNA TGTGCCAGTAGTGCAGCGGGAGGGCCGGAGACCCAGTACTTC.

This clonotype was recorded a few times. CDR3 in DNA: TGTGCTAGTGGGATTAGCGGGGTCGCAGATACGCAGTATTTT. This encodes CASGISGVADTQYF. The chain uses TRBV12-5 and TRBJ2-3; 8 nucleotides line up with TRBD2. The ends lost 6 bases at V and 4 bases at J; junction bases unmatched: 6. Germline values: CDR1 LGHNT, CDR2 FRNRAP. The CDR3 runs 14 residues.

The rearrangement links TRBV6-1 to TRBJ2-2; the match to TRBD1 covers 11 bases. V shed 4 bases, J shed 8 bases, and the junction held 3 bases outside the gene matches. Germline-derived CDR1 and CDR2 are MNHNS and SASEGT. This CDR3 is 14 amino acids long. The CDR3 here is CASSGTGGRGELFF. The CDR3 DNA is TGTGCCAGCAGTGGGACAGGGGGCAGGGGGGAGCTGTTTTTT.

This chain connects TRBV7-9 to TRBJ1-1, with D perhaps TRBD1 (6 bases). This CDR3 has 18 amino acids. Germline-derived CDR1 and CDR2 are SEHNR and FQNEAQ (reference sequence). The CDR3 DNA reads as TGTGCACCCCGGCAGGGGCCTAAAGGTGGCTCCATGAACACTGAAGCTTTCTTT. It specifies CAPRQGPKGGSMNTEAFF.

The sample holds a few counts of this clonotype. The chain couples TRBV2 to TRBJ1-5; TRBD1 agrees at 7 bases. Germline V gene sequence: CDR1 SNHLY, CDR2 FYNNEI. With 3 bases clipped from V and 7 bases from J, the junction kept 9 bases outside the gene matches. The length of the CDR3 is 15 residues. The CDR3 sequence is CASSDGTARPQPQHF. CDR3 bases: TGTGCCAGCAGTGATGGGACAGCTAGACCCCAGCCCCAGCATTTT. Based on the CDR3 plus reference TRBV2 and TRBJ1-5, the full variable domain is EPEVTQTPSHQVTQMGQEVILRCVPISNHLYFYWYRQILGQKVEFLVSFYNNEISEKSEIFDDQFSVERPDGSNFTLKIRSTKLEDSAMYFCASSDGTARPQPQHFGDGTRLSIL.

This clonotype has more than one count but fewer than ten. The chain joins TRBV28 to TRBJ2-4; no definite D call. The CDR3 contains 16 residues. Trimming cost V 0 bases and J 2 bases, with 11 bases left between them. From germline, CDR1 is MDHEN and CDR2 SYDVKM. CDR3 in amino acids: CASSLWSTSTKNIQYF. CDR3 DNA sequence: TGTGCCAGCAGTTTATGGAGCACGTCTACCAAAAACATTCAGTACTTC.

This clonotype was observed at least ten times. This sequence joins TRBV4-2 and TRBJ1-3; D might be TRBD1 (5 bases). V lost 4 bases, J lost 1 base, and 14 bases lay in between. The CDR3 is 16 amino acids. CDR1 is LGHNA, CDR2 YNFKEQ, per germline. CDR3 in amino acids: CASSLTHRTSGNTIYF. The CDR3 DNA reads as TGTGCCAGCAGCCTTACACATCGGACATCTGGAAACACCATATATTTT.

The CDR3, as DNA: TGTGCCAGCAGCTCACAGGGGGTATATGGCTACACCTTC. Protein sequence: CASSSQGVYGYTF. The chain employs TRBV7-9 and TRBJ1-2; TRBD1 agrees at 8 bases. After removal of 4 bases from V and 5 bases from J, the junction contained 3 bases not matched to a gene. In germline, CDR1 is SEHNR, CDR2 FQNEAQ (reference sequence). This CDR3 has 13 amino acids.

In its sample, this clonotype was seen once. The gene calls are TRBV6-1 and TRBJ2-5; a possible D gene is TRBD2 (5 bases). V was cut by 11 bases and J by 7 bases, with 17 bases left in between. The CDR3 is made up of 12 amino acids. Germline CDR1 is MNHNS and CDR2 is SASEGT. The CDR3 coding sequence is TGTGCCGGCGCGGGTGGGGTTGGGACCCAGTACTTC. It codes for CAGAGGVGTQYF.

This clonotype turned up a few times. The CDR3 region is CASSPRGAGDEQFF. The CDR3 DNA follows: TGTGCCAGCAGTCCCCGAGGTGCAGGCGATGAGCAGTTCTTC. The rearrangement joins TRBV11-2 to TRBJ2-1; D remains ambiguous. The CDR3 is 14 residues long. Germline values: CDR1 SGHAT, CDR2 FQNNGV. Trimming stripped 6 bases from V and 8 bases from J, with 17 bases between.